What follows describes a single T cell receptor beta chain. These data come from a study of blood T cell repertoires in COVID-19. As for the study in general: Italy, Spain and the United States were the sources of the convalescent and acute COVID-19 samples. PBMCs, B-cell-depleted T cells, or T cells were the source of the cDNA or gDNA that made up the material.

CDR3 size: 15 residues. Per germline, CDR1 SGHNT and CDR2 YYREEE (reference sequence). V was clipped by 5 bases and J by 3 bases; unmatched bases: 5. As handled by the study authors: Nucleated cell number was recorded as an estimate derived from reference gene primer amplification. Clones were sequenced by immunoSEQ multiplex PCR, and TCRdb holds only the in-frame ones, with some missing. V and J calls and clone size come straight from that table; D and trimming were deduced from the DNA. The sample gives tens of thousands of clones, roughly 88% of which show up once; over 10% is in the top ten. The chain is built from TRBV5-4 and TRBJ1-4; TRBD1 agrees at 9 bases. The source material was peripheral blood. This receptor was identified in a man between 65 and 80 years old with acute or convalescent COVID-19. This CDR3 reads CASRTQGAANEKLFF. The CDR3 nucleotides read TGTGCCAGCAGAACACAGGGGGCTGCTAATGAAAAACTGTTTTTT.